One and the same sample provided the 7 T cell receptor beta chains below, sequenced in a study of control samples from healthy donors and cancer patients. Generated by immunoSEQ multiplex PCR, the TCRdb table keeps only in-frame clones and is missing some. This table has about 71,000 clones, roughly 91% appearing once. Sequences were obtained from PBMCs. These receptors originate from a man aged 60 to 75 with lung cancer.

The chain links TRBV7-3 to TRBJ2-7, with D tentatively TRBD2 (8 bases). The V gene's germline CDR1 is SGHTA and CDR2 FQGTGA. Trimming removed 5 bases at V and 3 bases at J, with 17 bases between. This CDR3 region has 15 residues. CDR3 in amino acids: CASSRSGTDRYEQYF. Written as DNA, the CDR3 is TGTGCCAGCAGCCGTAGCGGGACAGATCGCTACGAGCAGTACTTC.

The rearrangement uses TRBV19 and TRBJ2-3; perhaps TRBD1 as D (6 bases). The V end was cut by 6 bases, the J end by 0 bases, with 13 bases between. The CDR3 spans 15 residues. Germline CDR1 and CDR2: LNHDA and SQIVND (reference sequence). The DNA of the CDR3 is TGTGCCAGTAGAGTCCGGGACACTAGCACAGATACGCAGTATTTT. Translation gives CASRVRDTSTDTQYF.

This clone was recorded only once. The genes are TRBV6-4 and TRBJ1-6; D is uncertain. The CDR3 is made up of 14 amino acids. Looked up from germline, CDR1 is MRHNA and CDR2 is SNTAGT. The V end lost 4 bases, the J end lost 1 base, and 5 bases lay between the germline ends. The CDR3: CASSVESYNSPLHF. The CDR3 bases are TGTGCCAGCAGTGTGGAGTCCTATAATTCACCCCTCCACTTT.

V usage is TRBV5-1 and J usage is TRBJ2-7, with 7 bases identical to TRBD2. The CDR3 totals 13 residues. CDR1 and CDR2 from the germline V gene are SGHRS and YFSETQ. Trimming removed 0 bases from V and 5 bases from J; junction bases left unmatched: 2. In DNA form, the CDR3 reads TGCGCCAGCAGCTTGGAGGGAGGGAACGAGCAGTACGTC. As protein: CASSLEGGNEQYV.

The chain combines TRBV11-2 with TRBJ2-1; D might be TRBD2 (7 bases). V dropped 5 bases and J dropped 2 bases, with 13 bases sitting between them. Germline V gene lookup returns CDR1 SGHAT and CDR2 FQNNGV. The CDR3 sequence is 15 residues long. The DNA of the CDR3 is TGTGCCAGCAGCCGAGGGGGGGGGCCCTACAATGAGCAGTTCTTC. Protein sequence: CASSRGGGPYNEQFF. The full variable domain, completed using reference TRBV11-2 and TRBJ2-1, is EAGVAQSPRYKIIEKRQSVAFWCNPISGHATLYWYQQILGQGPKLLIQFQNNGVVDDSQLPKDRFSAERLKGVDSTLKIQPAKLEDSAVYLCASSRGGGPYNEQFFGPGTRLTVL.

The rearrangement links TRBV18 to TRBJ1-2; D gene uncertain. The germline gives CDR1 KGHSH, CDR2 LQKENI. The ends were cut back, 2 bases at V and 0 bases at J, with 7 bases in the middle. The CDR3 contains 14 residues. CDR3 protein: CASSPGITNYGYTF. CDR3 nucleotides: TGTGCCAGCTCACCAGGGATAACTAACTATGGCTACACCTTC.

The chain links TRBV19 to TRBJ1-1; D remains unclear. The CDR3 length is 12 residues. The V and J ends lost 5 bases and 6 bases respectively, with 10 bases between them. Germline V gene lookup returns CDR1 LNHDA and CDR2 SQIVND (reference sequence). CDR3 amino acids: CASSFLRSEAFF. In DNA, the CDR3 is TGTGCCAGTAGTTTCCTACGGTCTGAAGCTTTCTTT. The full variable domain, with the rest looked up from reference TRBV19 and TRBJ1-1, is DGGITQSPKYLFRKEGQNVTLSCEQNLNHDAMYWYRQDPGQGLRLIYYSQIVNDFQKGDIAEGYSVSREKKESFPLTVTSAQKNPTAFYLCASSFLRSEAFFGQGTRLTVV.